The 19 T cell receptor beta chains given below trace back to one sample, sequenced in a study of T cells in Graves' hyperthyroidism and ophthalmopathy. Regions amplified from RNA transcripts were the TCR beta CDR3 regions. The HTBI primer set was used in a first-round RT-PCR of the TCR CDR3. In TCRdb, the multiplex PCR reads were re-called with MiXCR into one record per CDR3 protein. The sample records 300,000 to 450,000 distinct CDR3 sequences, roughly 14% being singletons. The specimen sequenced was blood. All receptors derive from a woman aged 18-29 years with Graves' hyperthyroidism that later progressed to Graves' ophthalmopathy.

The V call is TRBV4-2, the J call TRBJ2-7; 10 positions agree with TRBD2. The germline V gene has CDR1 LGHNA and CDR2 YNFKEQ. CDR3 length equals 15 residues. J gave up 4 bases and V 4 bases, and 7 bases lay outside the gene matches. This CDR3 reads CASSRASGSWYEQYF. The CDR3 bases are TGTGCCAGCAGCCGAGCTAGCGGGAGTTGGTACGAGCAGTACTTC.

The CDR3: CASREGATYEQYF. CDR3 nucleotides: TGCGCCAGCAGAGAGGGGGCTACCTACGAGCAGTACTTC. The chain links TRBV5-1 to TRBJ2-7; 7 nucleotides line up with TRBD1. The ends lost 5 bases at V and 2 bases at J; junction bases unmatched: 4. This CDR3 has 13 residues. Looked up from germline, CDR1 is SGHRS and CDR2 is YFSETQ.

This clonotype has ten or more counts. The chain couples TRBV27 to TRBJ2-7, with 8 bases aligning to TRBD1. V was pared by 5 bases and J by 5 bases, with 8 bases of the junction left unmatched. This CDR3 has 14 residues. Germline V gene sequence: CDR1 MNHEY, CDR2 SMNVEV (reference sequence). CDR3 coding DNA: TGTGCCAGCAGTCCTATTAGGACAGGGAACGAGCAGTACTTC. As protein: CASSPIRTGNEQYF.

This clonotype was counted a few times. The chain uses TRBV4-1 and TRBJ2-1; D gene unclear. The CDR3 is 15 residues long. With 0 bases removed from V and 6 bases from J, the gap between germline ends came to 12 bases. From germline, CDR1 is MGHRA and CDR2 YSYEKL. The CDR3 is CASSQDRRPVNEQFF. CDR3 coding DNA: TGCGCCAGCAGCCAAGATCGCAGGCCCGTCAATGAGCAGTTCTTC.

Points on this clonotype: A much larger clone is a single base away; this may be a read error. J is TRBJ1-4 and V is TRBV18; D is ambiguous. Trimming stripped 3 bases from V and 7 bases from J, with 15 bases between. Germline V CDR1 and CDR2: KGHSH, LQKENI. The CDR3 loop spans 15 amino acids. CDR3 loop: CASSPRSGITEKLFF. CDR3 nucleotide sequence: TGTGCCAGCTCACCGCGGTCGGGGATTACTGAAAAACTGTTTTTT.

This clonotype occurred many times. The V and J genes are TRBV7-8 and TRBJ1-5; tentative D call: TRBD1 (5 bases). Looked up from germline, CDR1 is SGHVS and CDR2 is FQNEAQ. CDR3 size: 15 residues. V dropped 2 bases and J dropped 6 bases, with 14 bases sitting between them. The CDR3 coding sequence is TGTGCCAGCAGCTTACAGGGTGGAGGAAGTCAGCCCCAGCATTTT. Translated, it gives CASSLQGGGSQPQHF.

The genes are TRBV27 and TRBJ2-1; D is unresolved. The V gene lost 7 bases and the J gene lost 6 bases, with 13 bases spanning the gap. The CDR3 is made up of 13 amino acids. From germline, CDR1 is MNHEY and CDR2 SMNVEV (reference sequence). The CDR3 bases are TGTGCCAGCACCTCTGGGAATTCCAATGAGCAGTTCTTC. Translated: CASTSGNSNEQFF.

In its sample, this clonotype was seen many times. The chain links TRBV20-1 to TRBJ2-7, with D possibly being TRBD2 (6 bases). This CDR3 has 14 amino acids. Per germline, CDR1 DFQATT and CDR2 SNEGSKA (reference sequence). The V gene lost 3 bases and the J gene lost 0 bases, with 12 bases spanning the gap. For the CDR3, the DNA is TGCAGTGCTAGGGGGGGATTCCCCTCCTACGAGCAGTACTTC. Amino acids: CSARGGFPSYEQYF.

This clonotype was observed many times. The rearrangement joins TRBV20-1 to TRBJ2-1; D possibly uses TRBD1 or TRBD2 (5 bases each). V was pared by 5 bases and J by 0 bases, with 20 bases between. CDR3 size: 17 residues. Germline V gene lookup returns CDR1 DFQATT and CDR2 SNEGSKA (reference sequence). For the CDR3, the DNA is TGCAGTGCTGGTACAGGATTCAAACGGGGCTCCTACAATGAGCAGTTCTTC. Translation: CSAGTGFKRGSYNEQFF.

This clonotype was seen ten or more times. The chain uses TRBV30 and TRBJ1-1; D is possibly TRBD1 (5 bases). Trimming stripped 6 bases from V and 1 base from J, with 9 bases between. The germline CDR1 and CDR2 sequences are GTSNPN and SVGIG (reference sequence). This CDR3 has 12 residues. The CDR3 here is CACMTANTEAFF. CDR3 bases: TGTGCCTGTATGACAGCGAACACTGAAGCTTTCTTT.

This chain links TRBV28 with TRBJ1-5, with 8 bases fitting TRBD1. The germline V gene has CDR1 MDHEN and CDR2 SYDVKM. This CDR3 is 13 amino acids long. The junction had 3 bases not matched to a gene; V was cut back by 6 bases and J by 5 bases. The CDR3: CASSTGGDQPQHF. The CDR3 DNA reads as TGTGCCAGCAGCACAGGGGGAGATCAGCCCCAGCATTTT.

The sample holds a few counts of this clonotype. The CDR3 sequence is CASSGAPGEDTQYF. CDR3 bases: TGTGCCAGCAGCGGTGCTCCGGGAGAAGATACGCAGTATTTT. The V call is TRBV5-6, the J call TRBJ2-3; tentatively, D is TRBD2 (6 bases). Germline lookup yields CDR1 SGHDT and CDR2 YYEEEE. The V gene lost 4 bases and the J gene lost 5 bases, with 14 bases spanning the gap. This CDR3 comprises 14 residues.

This clonotype showed up many times. This chain links TRBV7-6 with TRBJ2-5; unclear D gene. Germline V gene lookup returns CDR1 SGHVS and CDR2 FNYEAQ. Between the trimmed V and J ends, which lost 3 bases and 0 bases, there was a span of 5 bases. This CDR3 comprises 13 residues. CDR3 in DNA: TGTGCCAGCAGCTTGGCCCACCAAGAGACCCAGTACTTC. It is translated as CASSLAHQETQYF.

This clonotype was seen only a few times. This chain connects TRBV19 to TRBJ2-7, with TRBD2 matching over 12 bases. The junction had 4 bases not matched to a gene; V was cut back by 8 bases and J by 2 bases. The length of the CDR3 is 14 residues. Germline values: CDR1 LNHDA, CDR2 SQIVND (reference sequence). CDR3 in amino acids: CASSWTSGTYEQYF. The CDR3 nucleotides read TGTGCCAGTTCATGGACTAGCGGGACCTACGAGCAGTACTTC.

In its sample, this clonotype was seen many times. V is TRBV11-2 and J is TRBJ2-1, with 9 nucleotides matching TRBD1. The CDR3 loop spans 15 amino acids. Germline V gene sequence: CDR1 SGHAT, CDR2 FQNNGV. After removal of 5 bases from V and 10 bases from J, the junction contained 12 bases not matched to a gene. CDR3 sequence: CASSPIPGQGGEQFF. The CDR3 DNA reads TGTGCCAGCAGCCCCATACCGGGACAGGGTGGCGAGCAGTTCTTC.

This clonotype was detected many times. The rearrangement joins TRBV20-1 to TRBJ2-7, with 10 bases lining up with TRBD1. Germline V gives CDR1 DFQATT, CDR2 SNEGSKA (reference sequence). This CDR3 region has 13 residues. The V segment lost 5 bases and the J segment 3 bases; nucleotides outside the gene matches: 4. In nucleotides, the CDR3 is TGCAGTGCTGCGGACAGGGGGGGCTACGAGCAGTACTTC. Translation gives CSAADRGGYEQYF.

This clonotype was recorded many times. V gene TRBV20-1 combines with J gene TRBJ1-1, with D possibly being TRBD1 (5 bases). CDR1 DFQATT and CDR2 SNEGSKA come from the germline V gene (reference sequence). This CDR3 is built from 11 residues. The CDR3 coding sequence is TGCAGGACAGTCATGAACACTGAAGCTTTCTTT. It yields the protein CRTVMNTEAFF.

This clonotype showed up many times. CDR3 DNA: TGTGCCAGCAGTTACTCCCTGACAGGGTCCTACGAGCAGTACTTC. This gives the protein CASSYSLTGSYEQYF. The chain uses TRBV6-6 and TRBJ2-7; 7 bases align to TRBD1. This CDR3 spans 15 amino acids. CDR1 and CDR2 (germline): MNHNY, SVGAGI (reference sequence). Unmatched junction bases numbered 3, after V lost 0 bases and J lost 1 base.

This clonotype was seen many times. The rearrangement links TRBV2 to TRBJ1-5; D not certain. Germline CDR1 and CDR2: SNHLY and FYNNEI. The ends were cut back, 6 bases at V and 0 bases at J, with 12 bases in the middle. CDR3 length: 15 amino acids. For the CDR3, the DNA is TGTGCCAGCAGAGGCACGTTTTATAGCAATCAGCCCCAGCATTTT. Amino acids: CASRGTFYSNQPQHF.